These T cell receptor beta chains were read from a single sample in a study. TCRdb reprocessed the RT-PCR reads via MiXCR and lists one record per CDR3 protein. The sample includes around 700,000 distinct CDR3 sequences, approximately 14% of them seen just once. Sequences were obtained from memory CD4+ T cells from blood. These receptors came from a female donor in good health, serving as a healthy control. Both conserved end residues are part of each CDR3. The D gene is left open where the match is weak. Size values are once, few and many counts, or a class for expanded clones, and some rows have none.

v_call	d_call	clone_size	j_call	cdr3_aa	cdr3_nt
TRBV6-4	-	few	TRBJ2-3	CASSERSFADTQYF	TGTGCCAGCAGTGAGCGAAGTTTCGCAGATACGCAGTATTTT
TRBV7-9	TRBD1	-	TRBJ1-1	CASSQRTGENTEAFF	TGTGCCAGCAGCCAGAGGACAGGGGAGAACACTGAAGCTTTCTTT
TRBV20-1	-	-	TRBJ1-1	CSAGRLATEAFF	TGCAGTGCCGGACGGTTGGCCACTGAAGCTTTCTTT
TRBV4-3	TRBD2	many	TRBJ2-7	CASSQGTSGGYEQYF	TGCGCCAGCAGCCAAGGAACTAGCGGGGGATACGAGCAGTACTTC
TRBV7-2	-	few	TRBJ2-7	CASTPGRGSYEQYF	TGTGCCAGCACCCCGGGGCGGGGCTCCTACGAGCAGTACTTC
TRBV29-1	TRBD1	many	TRBJ2-2	CSVRGDRGELFF	TGCAGCGTGAGAGGGGACAGAGGGGAGCTGTTTTTT
TRBV7-2	-	-	TRBJ1-4	CASSLAPQNEKLFF	TGTGCCAGCAGCTTAGCGCCCCAAAATGAAAAACTGTTTTTT
TRBV4-2	-	many	TRBJ1-6	CASSHSSGRNSPLHF	TGTGCCAGCAGCCATTCCTCGGGGCGTAATTCACCCCTCCACTTT
TRBV7-9	TRBD1	-	TRBJ2-1	CASSPGTGGFYNEQFF	TGTGCCAGCAGCCCCGGGACAGGGGGATTTTACAATGAGCAGTTCTTC
TRBV7-9	-	-	TRBJ2-7	CASSSRGAAYEQYF	TGTGCCAGCAGCTCCCGAGGGGCGGCCTACGAGCAGTACTTC
TRBV10-3	-	many	TRBJ2-1	CAISDPVGAPSHEQFF	TGTGCCATCAGTGACCCAGTAGGGGCCCCCTCTCATGAGCAGTTCTTC
TRBV28	-	few	TRBJ2-5	CASSRTPGELGETQYF	TGTGCCAGCAGTCGTACCCCAGGGGAGTTGGGAGAGACCCAGTACTTC
TRBV7-8	TRBD1	few	TRBJ1-1	CASSIRDRSTEAFF	TGTGCCAGCAGCATCCGGGACAGGTCAACTGAAGCTTTCTTT
TRBV11-2	-	-	TRBJ1-4	CASSLFQKSEKLFF	TGTGCCAGCAGCTTATTTCAGAAGAGTGAAAAACTGTTTTTT
TRBV9	-	-	TRBJ1-2	CASSVNPNTGAKSGYTF	TGTGCCAGCAGCGTAAATCCGAACACCGGGGCAAAAAGTGGCTACACCTTC
TRBV20-1	-	-	TRBJ1-2	CSARTDRNYGYTF	TGCAGTGCTAGAACGGACAGAAACTATGGCTACACCTTC
TRBV3-1	TRBD2	-	TRBJ2-7	CASSQERTSSEYF	TGTGCCAGCAGCCAAGAGAGGACTAGCTCTGAGTACTTC
TRBV6-2/TRBV6-3	TRBD1	-	TRBJ2-7	CASRHSMDRAYEQYF	TGTGCCAGCAGGCATTCCATGGACAGGGCCTACGAGCAGTACTTC
TRBV7-2	-	few	TRBJ2-1	CASSPNRANEQFF	TGTGCCAGCAGCCCTAACAGGGCCAATGAGCAGTTCTTC
TRBV24-1	-	-	TRBJ1-1	CATSDLSGKAFF	TGTGCCACCAGTGATTTAAGCGGGAAAGCTTTCTTT
TRBV20-1	TRBD2	-	TRBJ2-2	CSASSLAENTGELFF	TGCAGTGCTAGCTCCCTAGCGGAGAACACCGGGGAGCTGTTTTTT
TRBV5-1	TRBD1	-	TRBJ2-6	CASSPEDRVAGANVLTF	TGCGCCAGCAGCCCGGAAGACAGGGTGGCGGGGGCCAACGTCCTGACTTTC
TRBV12-3/TRBV12-4	TRBD1	many	TRBJ2-7	CASSLGQNFYEQYF	TGTGCCAGCAGCCTGGGACAGAACTTCTACGAGCAGTACTTC
TRBV11-2	-	-	TRBJ2-1	CASSSSRDSYNEQFF	TGTGCCAGCAGCTCTAGCCGGGACTCCTACAATGAGCAGTTCTTC
TRBV10-3	TRBD2	-	TRBJ2-1	CAIMVDGTSGRNEQFF	TGTGCCATCATGGTAGATGGGACTAGCGGGAGGAATGAGCAGTTCTTC
TRBV30	-	-	TRBJ1-6	CAWTAGTSNSPLHF	TGTGCCTGGACTGCCGGGACATCCAATTCACCCCTCCACTTT
TRBV28	-	-	TRBJ2-5	CASSSIRETQETQYF	TGTGCCAGCAGTTCCATCAGGGAGACCCAAGAGACCCAGTACTTC
TRBV5-1	-	-	TRBJ1-2	CASSLGPNPNYGYTF	TGCGCCAGCAGCTTGGGACCCAACCCTAACTATGGCTACACCTTC
TRBV20-1	-	many	TRBJ1-6	CSASDSNSPLHF	TGCAGTGCCTCGGACAGTAATTCACCCCTCCACTTT
TRBV5-5	TRBD1	few	TRBJ1-6	CASSTGTGGLPLHF	TGTGCCAGCAGCACCGGGACAGGGGGCCTGCCCCTCCACTTT
TRBV7-9	-	-	TRBJ2-2	CASSPLGRGAGELFF	TGTGCCAGCAGCCCACTGGGACGTGGGGCCGGGGAGCTGTTTTTT
TRBV4-2	-	-	TRBJ1-1	CASSPPRQAAEAFF	TGTGCCAGCAGCCCCCCCAGACAGGCGGCTGAAGCTTTCTTT
TRBV6-2/TRBV6-3	TRBD2	-	TRBJ2-5	CASRLAAGTNEQYF	TGTGCCAGCAGACTAGCGGCCGGGACCAATGAGCAGTACTTC
TRBV7-2	TRBD2	few	TRBJ2-2	CASSLGAGGYAGELFF	TGTGCCAGCAGCTTAGGCGCGGGGGGATACGCCGGGGAGCTGTTTTTT
TRBV15	-	-	TRBJ2-7	CATSRAPPEQYF	TGTGCCACCAGCAGAGCTCCGCCGGAGCAGTACTTC
TRBV30	-	-	TRBJ1-2	CAWSVQLSTGYTF	TGTGCCTGGAGTGTACAGCTCAGTACAGGCTACACCTTC
TRBV6-2/TRBV6-3	TRBD1	-	TRBJ2-5	CASSSGQGSFSWYF	TGTGCCAGCAGTTCGGGACAGGGGTCCTTTAGTTGGTACTTC
TRBV20-1	-	few	TRBJ2-5	CSAKWGEETQYF	TGCAGTGCTAAATGGGGGGAAGAGACCCAGTACTTC
TRBV7-2	-	many	TRBJ2-5	CASTQGSGAETQYF	TGTGCCAGCACCCAAGGCTCTGGGGCAGAGACCCAGTACTTC
TRBV7-2	-	many	TRBJ2-1	CASSAWRTGPYNEQFF	TGTGCCAGCAGCGCGTGGAGGACTGGCCCCTACAATGAGCAGTTCTTC
TRBV6-5	-	many	TRBJ1-2	CASSSLGTTYGYTF	TGTGCCAGCAGTTCCCTCGGGACGACCTATGGCTACACCTTC
TRBV6-5	-	-	TRBJ2-1	CASNSLGGGGYNEQFF	TGTGCCAGCAACTCGCTAGGGGGTGGAGGTTACAATGAGCAGTTCTTC
TRBV20-1	TRBD2	few	TRBJ2-2	CSARSPSGRGANTGELFF	TGCAGTGCTAGATCCCCTAGCGGGAGGGGCGCAAACACCGGGGAGCTGTTTTTT
TRBV2	-	-	TRBJ1-3	CASSEGETGYSGNTIYF	TGTGCCAGCAGTGAAGGGGAGACAGGATACTCTGGAAACACCATATATTTT
TRBV6-1	-	few	TRBJ1-1	CASSETGRTEAFF	TGTGCCAGCAGTGAAACGGGGCGGACTGAAGCTTTCTTT
TRBV7-2	TRBD2	-	TRBJ2-4	CASSALLAGRNIQYF	TGTGCCAGCAGCGCCCTACTAGCGGGGCGAAACATTCAGTACTTC
TRBV10-3	TRBD1	many	TRBJ1-5	CAISDSGGQPQHF	TGTGCCATCAGTGATTCAGGGGGTCAGCCCCAGCATTTT
TRBV6-2/TRBV6-3	TRBD2	-	TRBJ2-5	CASSYRGTKYEETQYF	TGTGCCAGCAGTTATCGCGGGACTAAGTATGAGGAGACCCAGTACTTC
TRBV27	TRBD2	few	TRBJ2-1	CASSTLMLAESYNEQFF	TGTGCCAGCAGTACGTTGATGCTAGCGGAGTCCTACAATGAGCAGTTCTTC
TRBV12-3/TRBV12-4	TRBD1	few	TRBJ2-7	CASSLGLGQGPYEQYF	TGTGCCAGCAGTTTAGGCCTGGGACAGGGACCCTACGAGCAGTACTTC
TRBV12-3/TRBV12-4	-	-	TRBJ2-7	CASSSTTGRAGREQYF	TGTGCCAGCAGTTCCACAACGGGCCGGGCGGGGAGGGAGCAGTACTTC
TRBV6-2/TRBV6-3	TRBD2	many	TRBJ2-7	CASEGLAPYEQYF	TGTGCCAGCGAAGGACTAGCGCCCTACGAGCAGTACTTC
TRBV6-1	-	-	TRBJ2-3	CASGGDASTDTQYF	TGTGCCAGCGGAGGGGACGCTAGCACAGATACGCAGTATTTT
TRBV7-9	TRBD2	few	TRBJ2-7	CASSQGLAGDKYF	TGTGCCAGCAGCCAAGGGCTAGCGGGAGATAAGTACTTC